One sample yielded the 18 T cell receptor beta chains listed below, sequenced in a study of cytomegalovirus exposure and HLA in healthy donors. In the PCR, 60 Vbeta and 13 Jbeta primers were used. Generated by immunoSEQ multiplex PCR, the TCRdb table keeps only in-frame clones and is missing some. The sample has 95,000 to 150,000 clones, over 15% seen once; the top ten hold about 1.9%. Sequencing used PBMCs. The receptor source for this set is a woman between 18 and 29 years old in good health and CMV-seronegative.

This chain uses TRBV7-2 with TRBJ2-5; D is possibly TRBD2 (5 bases). V shed 1 base and J shed 3 bases, with 12 bases lying between them. The CDR3 runs 15 residues. From germline, CDR1 is SGHTA and CDR2 FQGNSA. CDR3 region: CASSLGKRKKETQYF. For the CDR3, the DNA is TGTGCCAGCAGCTTAGGCAAGCGGAAGAAAGAGACCCAGTACTTC.

This clone has just a few counts. The chain has TRBV7-6 and TRBJ2-5, with 10 bases matching TRBD1. The CDR3 is made up of 14 amino acids. With V trimmed by 5 bases and J by 3 bases, 3 bases remained unmatched. Germline-derived CDR1 and CDR2 are SGHVS and FNYEAQ. The CDR3 here is CASSTGTGEETQYF. CDR3 sequence (DNA): TGTGCCAGCAGCACAGGGACAGGGGAAGAGACCCAGTACTTC.

This clone was recorded a few times. The chain is built from TRBV29-1 and TRBJ1-2, with D possibly being TRBD1 (5 bases). This CDR3 comprises 11 residues. The V end was cut by 7 bases, the J end by 3 bases, with 9 bases between. Germline-derived CDR1 and CDR2 are SQVTM and ANQGSEA. CDR3 sequence (DNA): TGCAGCGCTACAGGTGACTATGGCTACACCTTC. Translation: CSATGDYGYTF. Supplemented by reference TRBV29-1 and TRBJ1-2, the full variable domain reads SAVISQKPSRDICQRGTSLTIQCQVDSQVTMMFWYRQQPGQSLTLIATANQGSEATYESGFVIDKFPISRPNLTFSTLTVSNMSPEDSSIYLCSATGDYGYTFGSGTRLTVV.

CDR3 DNA sequence: TGTGCCAGCAACCGGGCTGGGGGCACCACGTCTGGGGCCAACGTCCTGACTTTC. This encodes CASNRAGGTTSGANVLTF. This chain links TRBV9 with TRBJ2-6; a weak D match, TRBD1 (6 bases). Germline CDR1 reads SGDLS; CDR2 reads YYNGEE. V was pared by 6 bases and J by 1 base, with 20 bases between. This CDR3 contains 18 residues. The full variable domain, completed using reference TRBV9 and TRBJ2-6, is DSGVTQTPKHLITATGQRVTLRCSPRSGDLSVYWYQQSLDQGLQFLIQYYNGEERAKGNILERFSAQQFPDLHSELNLSSLELGDSALYFCASNRAGGTTSGANVLTFGAGSRLTVL.

The V call is TRBV9, the J call TRBJ2-3; 12 positions agree with TRBD2. Germline trimming cut 4 bases from V and 1 base from J; bases unmatched to any gene: 10. The CDR3 is 18 residues long. The germline V gene has CDR1 SGDLS and CDR2 YYNGEE. The CDR3 loop is CASSNRLAGEGGTDTQYF. Here the CDR3 DNA reads TGTGCCAGCAGCAACCGACTAGCGGGAGAAGGGGGCACAGATACGCAGTATTTT.

V gene TRBV14 combines with J gene TRBJ2-2; maybe TRBD1 (6 bases). V lost 4 bases, J lost 7 bases, and 13 bases lay in between. CDR1 SGHDN and CDR2 FVKESK come from the germline V gene. The CDR3 is 14 residues long. The CDR3: CASSPLRGSGELFF. For the CDR3, the DNA is TGTGCCAGCAGCCCATTAAGGGGGAGCGGGGAGCTGTTTTTT.

This clone has only a few counts. The chain has TRBV30 and TRBJ1-1, with D possibly being TRBD1 (5 bases). CDR3 length: 13 residues. Germline values: CDR1 GTSNPN, CDR2 SVGIG (reference sequence). Trimming cost V 3 bases and J 3 bases, with 11 bases left between them. CDR3 residues: CAWRMARDTEAFF. As DNA, the CDR3 is TGTGCCTGGAGAATGGCCAGGGACACTGAAGCTTTCTTT.

J is TRBJ1-1 and V is TRBV11-2; 8 positions match TRBD1. In germline, CDR1 is SGHAT, CDR2 FQNNGV. With 5 bases clipped from V and 4 bases from J, the junction kept 3 bases outside the gene matches. This CDR3 has 13 residues. The CDR3 sequence: CASSPDRGTEAFF. As DNA, the CDR3 is TGTGCCAGCAGCCCAGACAGGGGCACTGAAGCTTTCTTT.

This clone appeared a few times. The chain recombines TRBV19 with TRBJ1-1, with D perhaps TRBD1 (5 bases). Germline V gene lookup returns CDR1 LNHDA and CDR2 SQIVND (reference sequence). This CDR3 has 13 amino acids. With 3 bases removed from V and 4 bases from J, the gap between germline ends came to 9 bases. The CDR3 sequence: CASSIQGPTEAFF. CDR3 in DNA: TGTGCCAGTAGTATCCAGGGTCCCACTGAAGCTTTCTTT.

The chain links TRBV7-9 to TRBJ2-3, with D tentatively TRBD1 (6 bases). The CDR3 contains 16 residues. Trimming left V 1 base short and J 0 bases short, with 11 bases between. Germline-derived CDR1 and CDR2 are SEHNR and FQNEAQ (reference sequence). The CDR3 bases are TGTGCCAGCAGCTTAGGAGGGGGACCTAGCACAGATACGCAGTATTTT. Translating it yields CASSLGGGPSTDTQYF.

This chain uses TRBV7-9 with TRBJ2-7; D call uncertain. V lost 4 bases and J 4 bases, leaving 11 bases between the germline ends. This CDR3 spans 13 amino acids. Germline-derived CDR1 and CDR2 are SEHNR and FQNEAQ (reference sequence). CDR3 nucleotide sequence: TGTGCCAGCAGCTCCCCCGACGGGTACGAGCAGTACTTC. It yields the protein CASSSPDGYEQYF.

The genes are TRBV29-1 and TRBJ1-4; 7 nucleotides align to TRBD1. The CDR3 runs to 13 residues. With 5 bases clipped from V and 4 bases from J, the junction kept 4 bases outside the gene matches. Germline loops: CDR1 SQVTM, CDR2 ANQGSEA. The CDR3 sequence: CSVLGQDNEKLFF. The CDR3 nucleotides are TGCAGCGTTTTAGGACAGGATAATGAAAAACTGTTTTTT.

This clone was seen more than once but under ten times. The rearrangement uses TRBV7-9 and TRBJ1-3, with TRBD1 matching 9 bases. V shed 3 bases, J shed 0 bases, and the junction held 6 bases outside the gene matches. This CDR3 has 17 residues. Germline CDR1 and CDR2: SEHNR and FQNEAQ (reference sequence). This CDR3 reads CASSFGTGPLSGNTIYF. In nucleotides, the CDR3 is TGTGCCAGCAGCTTCGGGACAGGGCCCCTCTCTGGAAACACCATATATTTT. The full variable domain, rest sourced from reference TRBV7-9 and TRBJ1-3, is DTGVSQNPRHKITKRGQNVTFRCDPISEHNRLYWYRQTLGQGPEFLTYFQNEAQLEKSRLLSDRFSAERPKGSFSTLEIQRTEQGDSAMYLCASSFGTGPLSGNTIYFGEGSWLTVV.

This clone was observed a few times. The rearrangement links TRBV7-9 to TRBJ2-1; D perhaps matches TRBD1 (6 bases). CDR3 length: 16 amino acids. The germline CDR1 and CDR2 sequences are SEHNR and FQNEAQ (reference sequence). V lost 5 bases and J lost 0, with 14 bases in between. The CDR3 DNA reads TGTGCCAGCAGCCGAAACAGGGAAAGCTCCTACAATGAGCAGTTCTTC. This sequence encodes CASSRNRESSYNEQFF.

The chain couples TRBV28 to TRBJ1-4; TRBD1 matches at 8 bases. Trimming took 8 bases from V and 7 from J; bases not matched to a gene: 9. The CDR3 is 14 amino acids. In germline, CDR1 is MDHEN, CDR2 SYDVKM. CDR3 bases: TGTGCCAGCGGGCAGGGGGCGGGTGGTGAAAAACTGTTTTTT. Translated, it gives CASGQGAGGEKLFF.

The V call is TRBV11-2, the J call TRBJ2-7, with 7 bases identical to TRBD2. From germline, CDR1 is SGHAT and CDR2 FQNNGV. V gave up 2 bases and J gave up 9 bases; unmatched junction bases: 7. This CDR3 has 13 residues. The CDR3 protein is CASSLRGDMVQYF. In nucleotides, the CDR3 is TGTGCCAGCAGCTTACGGGGGGATATGGTGCAGTACTTC.

In its sample, this clone was seen a few times. The V call is TRBV2, the J call TRBJ2-3, with D possibly matching TRBD2 (7 bases). V was trimmed by 8 bases and J by 2 bases, leaving 17 bases between them. The CDR3 runs to 15 residues. Germline CDR1 is SNHLY and CDR2 is FYNNEI. The CDR3: CASYFGGAITDTQYF. CDR3 in DNA: TGTGCCAGCTATTTTGGGGGGGCCATCACAGATACGCAGTATTTT.

This clone showed up just a few times. The sample contains more than one DNA sequence encoding this CDR3. The V and J genes are TRBV2 and TRBJ2-7, with 7 bases matching TRBD1. CDR1 and CDR2 (germline): SNHLY, FYNNEI. This CDR3 contains 15 residues. V was clipped by 10 bases and J by 0 bases; unmatched bases: 12. The CDR3 protein is CATQPPTGHSYEQYF. The CDR3 DNA is TGTGCCACCCAGCCACCGACAGGGCACTCCTACGAGCAGTACTTC. The full variable domain, rest sourced from reference TRBV2 and TRBJ2-7, is EPEVTQTPSHQVTQMGQEVILRCVPISNHLYFYWYRQILGQKVEFLVSFYNNEISEKSEIFDDQFSVERPDGSNFTLKIRSTKLEDSAMYFCATQPPTGHSYEQYFGPGTRLTVT.